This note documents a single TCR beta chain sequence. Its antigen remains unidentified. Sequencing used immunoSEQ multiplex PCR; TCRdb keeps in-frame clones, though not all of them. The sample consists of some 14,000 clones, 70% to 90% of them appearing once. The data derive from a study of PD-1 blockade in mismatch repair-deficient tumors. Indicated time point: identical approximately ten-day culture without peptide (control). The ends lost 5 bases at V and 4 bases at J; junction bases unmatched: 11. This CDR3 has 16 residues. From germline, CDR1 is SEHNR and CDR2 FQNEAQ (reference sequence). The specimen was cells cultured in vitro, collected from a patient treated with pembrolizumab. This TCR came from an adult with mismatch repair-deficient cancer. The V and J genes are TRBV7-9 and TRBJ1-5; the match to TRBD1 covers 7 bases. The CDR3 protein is CASSPSRGTENQPQHF. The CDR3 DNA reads TGTGCCAGCAGCCCGAGTCGGGGGACAGAAAATCAGCCCCAGCATTTT.